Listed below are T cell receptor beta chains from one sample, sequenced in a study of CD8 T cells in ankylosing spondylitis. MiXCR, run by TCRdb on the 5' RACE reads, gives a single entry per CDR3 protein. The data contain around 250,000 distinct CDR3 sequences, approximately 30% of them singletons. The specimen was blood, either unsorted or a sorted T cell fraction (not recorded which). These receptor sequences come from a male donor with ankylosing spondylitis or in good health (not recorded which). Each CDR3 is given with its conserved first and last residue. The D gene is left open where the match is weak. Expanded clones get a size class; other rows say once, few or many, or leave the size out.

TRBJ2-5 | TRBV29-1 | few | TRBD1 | CSVVYRGEQETQYF | TGCAGCGTTGTCTACAGGGGGGAACAAGAGACCCAGTACTTC
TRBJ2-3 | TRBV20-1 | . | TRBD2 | CSTKGAGGVADTQYF | TGCAGTACAAAGGGCGCGGGGGGTGTGGCAGATACGCAGTATTTT
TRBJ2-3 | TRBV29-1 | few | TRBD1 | CSVEAGRSGQNIGTDTQYF | TGCAGCGTTGAAGCGGGTAGATCGGGACAGAACATTGGGACAGATACGCAGTATTTT
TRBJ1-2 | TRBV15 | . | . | CATSRAGGLRGYTF | TGTGCCACCAGCAGAGCGGGGGGGCTAAGGGGCTACACCTTC
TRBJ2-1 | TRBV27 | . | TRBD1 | CASSLLGQGSGAKQFF | TGTGCCAGCAGTTTACTCGGACAGGGTTCCGGCGCTAAGCAGTTCTTC
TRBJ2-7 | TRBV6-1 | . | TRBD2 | CASSILGLAGAASSYEQYF | TGTGCCAGCAGCATTTTGGGACTAGCGGGGGCCGCGAGCTCCTACGAGCAGTACTTC
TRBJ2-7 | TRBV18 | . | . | CASSPTPGSEQYF | TGTGCCAGCTCTCCCACCCCAGGGTCCGAGCAGTACTTC
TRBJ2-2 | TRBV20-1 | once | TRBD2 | CSADALAGGTGELFF | TGCAGTGCAGATGCCCTAGCGGGGGGGACCGGGGAGCTGTTTTTT
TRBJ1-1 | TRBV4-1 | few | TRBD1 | CASSYQDRKNTEAFF | TGCGCCAGCAGCTACCAGGACAGGAAGAACACTGAAGCTTTCTTT
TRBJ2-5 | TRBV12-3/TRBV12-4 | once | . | CASSPPWGAQYF | TGTGCCAGCAGCCCTCCTTGGGGGGCCCAGTACTTC
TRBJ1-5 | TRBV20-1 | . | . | CSAAQPGISNQPQHF | TGCAGTGCTGCCCAGCCGGGGATAAGCAATCAGCCCCAGCATTTT
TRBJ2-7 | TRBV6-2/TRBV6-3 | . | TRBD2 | CAIRWRGGLEEQYF | TGTGCCATCAGGTGGCGGGGGGGCCTTGAAGAGCAGTACTTC
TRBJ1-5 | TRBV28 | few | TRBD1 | CASSLWSGQGNQPQHF | TGTGCCAGCAGTTTATGGTCGGGACAGGGGAATCAGCCCCAGCATTTT
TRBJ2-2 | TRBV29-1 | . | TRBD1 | CSVHDRGFDTGELFF | TGCAGCGTCCATGACAGGGGTTTCGACACCGGGGAGCTGTTTTTT
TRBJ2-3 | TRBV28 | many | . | CASYRGGHTDTQYF | TGTGCCAGCTATAGGGGGGGGCACACAGATACGCAGTATTTT
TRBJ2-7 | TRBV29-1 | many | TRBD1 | CSVEAGQPYEQYF | TGCAGCGTTGAAGCGGGACAGCCGTACGAGCAGTACTTC
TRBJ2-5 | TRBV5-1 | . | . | CASSQPLLDGETQYF | TGCGCCAGCAGCCAACCCCTTCTAGATGGGGAGACCCAGTACTTC
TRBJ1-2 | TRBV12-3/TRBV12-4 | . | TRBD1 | CASRNSGTGHYGYTF | TGTGCCAGCAGGAACTCCGGGACAGGCCACTATGGCTACACCTTC
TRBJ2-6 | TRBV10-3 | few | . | CAISDPSPGAGANVLTF | TGTGCCATCAGTGATCCATCGCCCGGCGCTGGGGCCAACGTCCTGACTTTC
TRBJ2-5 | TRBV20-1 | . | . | CSARGLDMETQYF | TGCAGTGCTAGGGGGCTTGATATGGAGACCCAGTACTTC
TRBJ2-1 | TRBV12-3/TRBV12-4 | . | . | CASSNGVTNNEQFF | TGTGCCAGCAGTAACGGGGTTACTAACAATGAGCAGTTCTTC
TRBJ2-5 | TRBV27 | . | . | CASSSVGKGLETQYF | TGTGCCAGCAGTTCTGTCGGGAAGGGATTAGAGACCCAGTACTTC
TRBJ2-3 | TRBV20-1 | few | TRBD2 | CSALPASGDTDTQYF | TGCAGTGCCCTCCCGGCGAGCGGGGACACAGATACGCAGTATTTT
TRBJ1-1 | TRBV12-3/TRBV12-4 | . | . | CASSTLNTEAFF | TGTGCCAGCAGTACACTGAACACTGAAGCTTTCTTT
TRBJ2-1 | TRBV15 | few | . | CATSRDSWSIRSYNEQFF | TGTGCCACCAGCAGAGATTCGTGGAGTATTCGCTCCTACAATGAGCAGTTCTTC
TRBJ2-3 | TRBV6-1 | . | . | CASRNGDTDTQYF | TGTGCCAGCAGAAATGGGGACACAGATACGCAGTATTTT
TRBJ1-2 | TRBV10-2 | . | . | CASTPTGLFAVDGYTF | TGCGCCAGCACCCCGACAGGACTTTTTGCTGTGGATGGCTACACCTTC
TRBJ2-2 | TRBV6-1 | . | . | CASSQGLNTGELFF | TGTGCCAGCAGTCAGGGCCTAAACACCGGGGAGCTGTTTTTT
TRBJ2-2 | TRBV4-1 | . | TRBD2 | CASSHAAGSDTGELFF | TGCGCCAGCAGCCATGCAGCGGGGAGTGACACCGGGGAGCTGTTTTTT
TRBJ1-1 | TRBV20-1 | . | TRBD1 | CSARRGRGNTEAFF | TGCAGTGCTAGGAGGGGGCGGGGGAACACTGAAGCTTTCTTT
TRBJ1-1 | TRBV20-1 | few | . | CSARGGGSTEAFF | TGCAGTGCTAGGGGGGGAGGGAGCACTGAAGCTTTCTTT
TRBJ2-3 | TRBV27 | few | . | CASSLFRRYGTDTQYF | TGTGCCAGCAGCCTTTTTAGAAGATATGGCACAGATACGCAGTATTTT
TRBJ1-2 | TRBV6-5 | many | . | CASMGADYGYTF | TGTGCCAGCATGGGGGCCGACTATGGCTACACCTTC
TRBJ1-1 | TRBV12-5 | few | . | CASATGMNTEAFF | TGTGCTAGTGCCACGGGCATGAACACTGAAGCTTTCTTT
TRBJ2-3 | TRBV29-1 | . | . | CSVSTVNTDTQYF | TGCAGCGTCTCGACAGTAAACACAGATACGCAGTATTTT
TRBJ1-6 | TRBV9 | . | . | CASSVGMGTYNSPLHF | TGTGCCAGCAGCGTAGGTATGGGAACCTATAATTCACCCCTCCACTTT
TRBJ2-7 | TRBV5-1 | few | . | CASSLETGRRGATYEQYF | TGCGCCAGCAGCTTGGAGACGGGGAGGAGGGGCGCCACCTACGAGCAGTACTTC
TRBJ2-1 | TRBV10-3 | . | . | CAISLTSPSSYNEQFF | TGTGCCATCAGCCTCACTAGCCCCAGCTCCTACAATGAGCAGTTCTTC
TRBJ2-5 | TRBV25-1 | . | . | CASSEPSERVGETQYF | TGTGCCAGCAGTGAACCCTCGGAGAGGGTCGGGGAGACCCAGTACTTC
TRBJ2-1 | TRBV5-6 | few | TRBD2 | CASSLGLAGGPTNEQFF | TGTGCCAGCAGCTTGGGTCTGGCGGGGGGCCCTACCAATGAGCAGTTCTTC
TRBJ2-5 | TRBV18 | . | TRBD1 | CASSPGTEQETQYF | TGTGCCAGCTCACCGGGGACAGAGCAAGAGACCCAGTACTTC
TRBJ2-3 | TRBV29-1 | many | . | CSGVSHTQYF | TGCAGCGGTGTTAGTCATACGCAGTATTTT
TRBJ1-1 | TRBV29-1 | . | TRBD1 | CSAKTGGRVNTEAFF | TGCAGCGCCAAGACAGGGGGACGGGTGAACACTGAAGCTTTCTTT
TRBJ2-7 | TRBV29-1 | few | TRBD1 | CSAGDRYPYEQYF | TGCAGCGCAGGGGACAGGTACCCCTACGAGCAGTACTTC
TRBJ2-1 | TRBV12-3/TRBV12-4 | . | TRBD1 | CASSRPGQNFDEQFF | TGTGCCAGCAGTCGACCGGGACAGAATTTCGATGAGCAGTTCTTC
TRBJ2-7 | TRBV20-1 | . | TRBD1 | CSARFLRDSTYEQYF | TGCAGTGCTAGATTCTTACGGGACAGCACCTACGAGCAGTACTTC
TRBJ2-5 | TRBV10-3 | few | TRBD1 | CAISESGQQETQYF | TGTGCCATCAGTGAGTCGGGACAGCAAGAGACCCAGTACTTC
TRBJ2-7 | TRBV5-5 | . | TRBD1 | CASSPQERDSDYEQYF | TGTGCCAGCAGCCCCCAGGAACGGGACAGTGACTACGAGCAGTACTTC
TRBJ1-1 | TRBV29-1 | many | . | CSVVRGTEAFF | TGCAGCGTTGTACGAGGGACTGAAGCTTTCTTT
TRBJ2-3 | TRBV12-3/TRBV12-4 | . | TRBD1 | CASSPPDRGRDTQYF | TGTGCCAGCAGTCCGCCGGACAGGGGGAGAGATACGCAGTATTTT
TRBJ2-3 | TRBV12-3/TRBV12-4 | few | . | CASSLFTGVDTQYF | TGTGCCAGCAGCCTTTTCACAGGCGTGGATACGCAGTATTTT
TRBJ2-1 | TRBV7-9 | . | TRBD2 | CASSHPQGLRNEQFF | TGTGCCAGCAGCCACCCGCAGGGACTACGCAATGAGCAGTTCTTC
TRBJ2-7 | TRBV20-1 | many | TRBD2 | CSARASGGYEQYF | TGCAGTGCTAGAGCCAGCGGGGGATACGAGCAGTACTTC
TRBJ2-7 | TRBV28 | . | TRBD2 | CASSLWGTSGRSYKQYF | TGTGCCAGCAGTTTATGGGGGACTAGCGGGCGCTCCTACAAGCAGTACTTC
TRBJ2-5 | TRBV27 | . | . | CASSLYSGTPQETQYF | TGTGCCAGCAGTCTTTATTCCGGGACGCCACAAGAGACCCAGTACTTC
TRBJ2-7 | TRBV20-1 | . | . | CSVRLWVPRKSYEQYF | TGCAGTGTTCGACTGTGGGTCCCGAGGAAATCCTACGAGCAGTACTTC
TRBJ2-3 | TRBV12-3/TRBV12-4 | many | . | CASSPDGYTDTQYF | TGTGCCAGCAGTCCCGACGGATACACAGATACGCAGTATTTT
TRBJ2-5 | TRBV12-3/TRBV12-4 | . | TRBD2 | CASSFQRGETQYF | TGTGCCAGCAGTTTTCAGCGGGGGGAGACCCAGTACTTC
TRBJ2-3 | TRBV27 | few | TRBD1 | CASRGLAGTGDADTQYF | TGTGCCAGCAGGGGTTTGGCCGGGACAGGGGACGCAGATACGCAGTATTTT